One sample yielded the 19 T cell receptor beta chains listed below, sequenced in a study of blood T cells in healthy people across ages. Alongside a J-beta primer mix, a sample-barcoded 5' primer served in a second PCR lasting 7 to 11 cycles. Each CDR3 protein gets one entry after TCRdb re-called the 5' RACE reads with MiXCR. The sample lists about 800,000 distinct CDR3 sequences, around 25% seen once, with 3.7% in the top ten. This sample also belongs to another study, concerning T cells of mothers and their children.

Sequenced: blood. The receptors originated from a boy between 5 and 17 years old in good health.

The chain couples TRBV6-5 to TRBJ1-6; D remains ambiguous. From germline, CDR1 is MNHEY and CDR2 SVGAGI. The CDR3 is 14 residues long. V shed 6 bases and J shed 8 bases, with 14 bases lying between them. The CDR3 loop is CASRSEGYYSPLHF. The DNA of the CDR3 is TGTGCCAGCAGGTCCGAGGGCTACTATTCACCCCTCCACTTT.

The table lists this clonotype with a few counts. The chain joins TRBV29-1 to TRBJ2-7; 10 positions match TRBD2. There are 12 residues in the CDR3. Trimming cost V 4 bases and J 5 bases; bases outside gene matches: 2. Germline V gives CDR1 SQVTM, CDR2 ANQGSEA. DNA for the CDR3: TGCAGCGTTGGGCTAGCGGGAGACGAGCAGTACTTC. This translates into CSVGLAGDEQYF.

A remark on this clonotype: Mismatch with germline at one junction end may stem from a read error. This sequence joins TRBV29-1 and TRBJ2-5, with D maybe TRBD1 (6 bases). CDR1 and CDR2 from the germline V gene are SQVTM and ANQGSEA. There are 13 residues in the CDR3. CDR3 in DNA: TGCAGCGTTGCTCCAGGGGTCGGGGAGACCCAATACTTC. Encoded protein: CSVAPGVGETQYF.

This clonotype showed up just a few times. The chain recombines TRBV13 with TRBJ2-3, with TRBD1 identical over 7 bases. After removal of 6 bases from V and 3 bases from J, the junction contained 9 bases not matched to a gene. The CDR3 spans 15 residues. Germline assignment: CDR1 PRHDT and CDR2 FYEKMQ (reference sequence). CDR3 amino acids: CASRLYRGGTDTQYF. In DNA, the CDR3 is TGTGCCAGCAGACTTTACAGGGGTGGGACAGATACGCAGTATTTT. Full variable domain (outside the CDR3, taken from reference TRBV13 and TRBJ2-3): AAGVIQSPRHLIKEKRETATLKCYPIPRHDTVYWYQQGPGQDPQFLISFYEKMQSDKGSIPDRFSAQQFSDYHSELNMSSLELGDSALYFCASRLYRGGTDTQYFGPGTRLTVL.

This clonotype was counted between two and nine times. The chain has TRBV12-3 or TRBV12-4 and TRBJ2-1; either TRBD1 or TRBD2 may fit D (5 bases each). This CDR3 has 13 residues. Trimming left V 6 bases short and J 6 bases short, with 12 bases between. CDR3: CASSIRGTNEQFF. In nucleotides, the CDR3 is TGTGCCAGCAGCATCCGGGGCACCAATGAGCAGTTCTTC.

This clonotype was counted between two and nine times. The gene calls are TRBV29-1 and TRBJ2-1; 7 bases align to TRBD2. The V segment lost 3 bases and the J segment 5 bases; nucleotides outside the gene matches: 4. The CDR3 is 13 amino acids. Germline CDR1 reads SQVTM; CDR2 reads ANQGSEA. This CDR3 reads CSVDVGGDNEQFF. CDR3 in DNA: TGCAGCGTTGATGTGGGGGGGGACAATGAGCAGTTCTTC.

This clonotype has a handful of counts. The rearrangement links TRBV20-1 to TRBJ2-5, with D unresolved. V lost 6 bases and J 5 bases, leaving 16 bases between the germline ends. The CDR3 has 13 amino acids. Germline values: CDR1 DFQATT, CDR2 SNEGSKA (reference sequence). In nucleotides, the CDR3 is TGCAGTGCCAAAAGAGCCGCTCGGGAGACCCAGTACTTC. Translated: CSAKRAARETQYF.

This clonotype turned up a few times. The chain joins TRBV20-1 to TRBJ2-1, with 11 bases fitting TRBD2. Germline assignment: CDR1 DFQATT and CDR2 SNEGSKA (reference sequence). The CDR3 loop spans 15 amino acids. V lost 6 bases and J lost 7; bases outside the gene matches: 11. The CDR3 DNA follows: TGCAGTGCCACTCAAACTAGCGGGAGTGGAAATGAGCAGTTCTTC. Amino acid sequence: CSATQTSGSGNEQFF.

The gene calls are TRBV13 and TRBJ1-1; D might be TRBD1 (6 bases). Germline V CDR1 and CDR2: PRHDT, FYEKMQ (reference sequence). The length of the CDR3 is 14 residues. The ends were cut back, 5 bases at V and 3 bases at J, with 13 bases in the middle. Here the CDR3 reads CASSKGGYDTEAFF. For the CDR3, the DNA is TGTGCCAGCAGCAAGGGGGGGTACGACACTGAAGCTTTCTTT.

There are a few counts of this clonotype. The chain has TRBV12-3 or TRBV12-4 and TRBJ2-1, with TRBD2 identical over 8 bases. V lost 6 bases and J lost 10; bases outside the gene matches: 2. The length of the CDR3 is 11 residues. The CDR3 loop reads CASRGLEEQFF. Here the CDR3 DNA reads TGTGCCAGCAGGGGACTAGAGGAGCAGTTCTTC.

This clonotype was detected a few times. CDR3 sequence: CSAIKQQETQYF. The DNA for the CDR3 is TGCAGTGCTATTAAGCAACAAGAGACCCAGTACTTC. The V and J genes are TRBV20-1 and TRBJ2-5; D not resolved. V lost 4 bases and J lost 2, with 8 bases in between. The CDR3 loop spans 12 amino acids. Germline lookup yields CDR1 DFQATT and CDR2 SNEGSKA (reference sequence).

The chain employs TRBV6-5 and TRBJ1-4; a weak D match, TRBD1 (6 bases). This CDR3 spans 14 amino acids. The V gene lost 5 bases and the J gene lost 8 bases, with 15 bases spanning the gap. Germline V gene data show CDR1 as MNHEY and CDR2 as SVGAGI. The CDR3 nucleotides are TGTGCCAGCAGTCCTTCCAGGGGTCGGGAAAAACTGTTTTTT. Its protein is CASSPSRGREKLFF.

This clonotype has just a few counts. The chain has TRBV10-2 and TRBJ1-2; D uncertain. This CDR3 spans 15 amino acids. Trimming removed 3 bases from V and 2 bases from J, with 13 bases in between. Germline assignment: CDR1 WSHSY and CDR2 SAAADI. In DNA form, the CDR3 reads TGCGCCAGCAGTGACAACTCTGCACCCAACTATGGCTACACCTTC. The encoded protein is CASSDNSAPNYGYTF.

The chain recombines TRBV28 with TRBJ2-3; D unclear. Trimming removed 5 bases from V and 8 bases from J, with 5 bases in between. The CDR3 has 10 residues. Germline assignment: CDR1 MDHEN and CDR2 SYDVKM. The CDR3 DNA reads TGTGCCAGCAGTCTCGGTACGCAGTATTTT. Translation gives CASSLGTQYF.

Regarding this clonotype: The conserved phenylalanine or tryptophan is not found at the CDR3 terminus, so this likely reflects a read error. This sequence joins TRBV28 and TRBJ2-7; weak D call: TRBD1 (5 bases). Germline V CDR1 and CDR2: MDHEN, SYDVKM. CDR3 length equals 15 residues. V was clipped by 3 bases and J by 5 bases, with 17 bases between them. The CDR3 loop reads CASSFPRTLGDEQYS. CDR3 coding DNA: TGTGCCAGCAGTTTCCCTAGGACATTGGGCGACGAGCAGTACTCC.

This clonotype was found a few times. It may be a read error: a sequence one base away is much more abundant. The genes are TRBV2 and TRBJ2-3, with 8 positions matching TRBD1. Germline values: CDR1 SNHLY, CDR2 FYNNEI. This CDR3 is 15 amino acids long. The junction had 8 bases not matched to a gene; V was cut back by 8 bases and J by 1 base. The CDR3 loop reads CASRFQGAGTDTQYF. CDR3 nucleotide sequence: TGTGCCAGCCGTTTCCAGGGGGCGGGCACAGATACGCAGTATTTT. Together with reference TRBV2 and TRBJ2-3, the CDR3 gives the full variable domain: EPEVTQTPSHQVTQMGQEVILRCVPISNHLYFYWYRQILGQKVEFLVSFYNNEISEKSEIFDDQFSVERPDGSNFTLKIRSTKLEDSAMYFCASRFQGAGTDTQYFGPGTRLTVL.

This clonotype appeared a few times. The J gene is TRBJ2-1, the V gene TRBV29-1; D unresolved. Germline lookup yields CDR1 SQVTM and CDR2 ANQGSEA. The CDR3 extends over 14 amino acids. The ends were cut back, 3 bases at V and 3 bases at J, with 12 bases in the middle. The CDR3 here is CSVESREFYNEQFF. The CDR3 DNA sequence: TGCAGCGTTGAGAGTCGAGAGTTCTACAATGAGCAGTTCTTC.

The chain links TRBV30 to TRBJ1-2; TRBD1 might be the D (5 bases). Trimming took 0 bases from V and 4 from J, leaving 9 bases between them. The length of the CDR3 is 13 residues. Germline assignment: CDR1 GTSNPN and CDR2 SVGIG (reference sequence). CDR3 residues: CAWSVLDIYGYTF. In DNA, the CDR3 is TGTGCCTGGAGTGTACTGGACATCTATGGCTACACCTTC.

In this sample, this clonotype turned up once. V is TRBV6-2 or TRBV6-3 and J is TRBJ2-5, with 10 bases aligning to TRBD2. Near its end, the DNA agrees better with TRBJ2-1, so the J call may be wrong. Germline-derived CDR1 and CDR2 are MNHEY and SVGEGT. The CDR3 sequence is 16 residues long. CDR3 loop: CASSYPLAGLDNEQFF. Written as DNA, the CDR3 is TGTGCCAGCAGTTACCCACTAGCGGGGCTAGATAATGAGCAGTTCTTC.